These 20 T cell receptor beta chains share one sample of origin, sequenced in a study of metastatic and nonmetastatic thyroid tumors. No patient received treatment before thyroid surgery. TCRdb reprocessed the PCR reads using MiXCR. Of under 95,000 clones detected, over 9.5% appear once; the ten largest clones hold over 9%. Sequencing was done on a sample of blood. The receptor source for this set is a female donor with papillary thyroid cancer or a benign thyroid nodule (not recorded which). Some clones in this sample may be carry-over from other donors' samples.

This clone was counted at least ten times. The chain recombines TRBV7-3 with TRBJ2-2; TRBD1 agrees at 7 bases. This CDR3 has 16 residues. Germline V CDR1 and CDR2: SGHTA, FQGTGA. With V trimmed by 5 bases and J by 4 bases, 10 bases remained unmatched. As DNA, the CDR3 is TGTGCCAGCAGCGCCACAGGGGTTACCCTCACCGGGGAGCTGTTTTTT. It yields the protein CASSATGVTLTGELFF.

This clone was observed many times. This chain uses TRBV6-5 with TRBJ2-3; D gene unclear. This CDR3 region has 17 residues. The V end was cut by 2 bases, the J end by 3 bases, with 18 bases between. CDR1 and CDR2 from the germline V gene are MNHEY and SVGAGI. The CDR3 DNA sequence: TGTGCCAGCAGTTACAATCGACCCTTGCCGGGTACAGATACGCAGTATTTT. It translates to CASSYNRPLPGTDTQYF.

There are many counts of this clone. V gene TRBV7-2 combines with J gene TRBJ2-7, with TRBD1 identical over 10 bases. Germline V CDR1 and CDR2: SGHTA, FQGNSA. J lost 3 bases, V lost 4 bases, and 6 bases had no gene match. The CDR3 extends over 15 amino acids. CDR3: CASSYRTGGYYEQYF. In DNA, the CDR3 is TGTGCCAGCAGCTACCGGACAGGGGGATACTACGAGCAGTACTTC.

This clone has at least ten counts. The chain joins TRBV13 to TRBJ2-4, with TRBD2 identical over 13 bases. The CDR3 covers 17 residues. After removal of 5 bases from V and 7 bases from J, the junction contained 11 bases not matched to a gene. Germline CDR1 reads PRHDT; CDR2 reads FYEKMQ (reference sequence). The CDR3 loop is CASSQTLGLAGENIQYF. The CDR3, as DNA: TGTGCCAGCAGCCAAACCCTCGGACTAGCGGGAGAGAACATTCAGTACTTC. The whole variable domain, remainder taken from reference TRBV13 and TRBJ2-4, is AAGVIQSPRHLIKEKRETATLKCYPIPRHDTVYWYQQGPGQDPQFLISFYEKMQSDKGSIPDRFSAQQFSDYHSELNMSSLELGDSALYFCASSQTLGLAGENIQYFGAGTRLSVL.

This clone was seen at least ten times. This sequence joins TRBV7-9 and TRBJ1-1; D is ambiguous. V lost 1 base and J lost 7, with 7 bases in between. CDR1 is SEHNR and CDR2 is FQNEAQ in the germline V gene (reference sequence). This CDR3 region has 12 residues. CDR3 protein: CASSLVGLEAFF. Written as DNA, the CDR3 is TGTGCCAGCAGCTTAGTCGGGCTTGAAGCTTTCTTT.

This clone was detected many times. This sequence joins TRBV5-6 and TRBJ2-1, with D unclear. Trimming left V 3 bases short and J 12 bases short, with 16 bases between. CDR3 length: 13 amino acids. CDR1 is SGHDT and CDR2 is YYEEEE in the germline V gene. Here the CDR3 reads CASSSKHQVGQFF. The CDR3 nucleotides are TGTGCCAGCAGCTCGAAACATCAGGTCGGGCAGTTCTTC.

A few counts support this clone. The rearrangement joins TRBV12-5 to TRBJ2-6; D is unclear. The germline V gene has CDR1 LGHNT and CDR2 FRNRAP. The V end lost 0 bases, the J end lost 2 bases, and 14 bases lay between the germline ends. The CDR3 contains 18 residues. Here the CDR3 reads CASGLVVLYPPGANVLTF. The CDR3 DNA follows: TGTGCTAGTGGTTTGGTAGTTCTGTACCCCCCTGGGGCCAACGTCCTGACTTTC. The full variable domain, rest sourced from reference TRBV12-5 and TRBJ2-6, is DARVTQTPRHKVTEMGQEVTMRCQPILGHNTVFWYRQTMMQGLELLAYFRNRAPLDDSGMPKDRFSAEMPDATLATLKIQPSEPRDSAVYFCASGLVVLYPPGANVLTFGAGSRLTVL.

Ten or more counts support this clone. This rearrangement joins TRBV5-4 to TRBJ2-1; 8 bases agree with TRBD1. CDR3 size: 14 residues. V was pared by 5 bases and J by 8 bases, with 9 bases of the junction left unmatched. Germline loops: CDR1 SGHNT, CDR2 YYREEE (reference sequence). The CDR3 loop is CASSSGQGRDEQFF. The CDR3, as DNA: TGTGCCAGCAGTTCCGGACAGGGAAGAGATGAGCAGTTCTTC.

This clone has a count of ten or more. This rearrangement joins TRBV6-5 to TRBJ1-3; D might be TRBD1 (5 bases). The CDR3 loop spans 17 amino acids. Deletions cut 0 bases from V and 0 bases from J, with 12 bases between. CDR1 is MNHEY and CDR2 is SVGAGI in the germline V gene. The CDR3 nucleotides are TGTGCCAGCAGTTACTCGGGACGAGACCGCTCTGGAAACACCATATATTTT. This encodes CASSYSGRDRSGNTIYF.

Of note for this clone: A read error is possible here, since a much larger clone lies one base away. The conserved closing phenylalanine or tryptophan is absent in this CDR3, likely reflecting a read error. V and J are TRBV20-1 and TRBJ2-7; 8 nucleotides match TRBD2. This CDR3 has 15 amino acids. Germline loops: CDR1 DFQATT, CDR2 SNEGSKA (reference sequence). Unmatched junction bases numbered 9, after V lost 3 bases and J lost 2 bases. DNA of the CDR3: TGCAGTGCTAGCGGTCTAGCGGGCCTAACCTACGAGCAGTACCTC. This gives the protein CSASGLAGLTYEQYL.

In this sample, this clone turned up many times. The rearrangement uses TRBV7-2 and TRBJ1-5, with D maybe TRBD1 (5 bases). The CDR3 spans 15 residues. The V gene's germline CDR1 is SGHTA and CDR2 FQGNSA. Trimming removed 5 bases at V and 4 bases at J, with 15 bases between. The CDR3 sequence is CASSPRGVGNQPQHF. Written as DNA, the CDR3 is TGTGCCAGCAGCCCGAGAGGGGTCGGGAATCAGCCCCAGCATTTT.

This clone has ten or more counts. The rearrangement joins TRBV27 to TRBJ2-7, with 9 bases lining up with TRBD2. CDR1 and CDR2 (germline): MNHEY, SMNVEV (reference sequence). The CDR3 runs 13 residues. J gave up 5 bases and V 5 bases, and 4 bases lay outside the gene matches. This CDR3 reads CASSGSGRDEQYF. The CDR3 coding sequence is TGTGCCAGCAGTGGTAGCGGGAGAGACGAGCAGTACTTC.

A note on this clone: A much larger clone differs from this one at a single base, so this may be a read error. The chain has TRBV29-1 and TRBJ2-1; unclear D gene. The CDR3 extends over 12 amino acids. CDR1 and CDR2 from the germline V gene are SQVTM and ANQGSEA. The CDR3 DNA sequence: TGCATCGTCACGGGCCGGGTCGATGAGCAGTTCTTC. Protein: CIVTGRVDEQFF.

This clone was recorded at least ten times. This rearrangement joins TRBV30 to TRBJ2-3, with 10 bases matching TRBD2. The CDR3 consists of 14 residues. Trimming at V came to 5 bases and at J to 0 bases, leaving 2 bases not matched to a gene. Germline V gene lookup returns CDR1 GTSNPN and CDR2 SVGIG (reference sequence). CDR3 in DNA: TGTGCCTGGGAGACTAGCGGGAGCACAGATACGCAGTATTTT. This codes for CAWETSGSTDTQYF.

At least ten counts were recorded for this clone. The V and J genes are TRBV6-2 or TRBV6-3 and TRBJ2-7; 8 bases agree with TRBD1. CDR1 is MNHEY and CDR2 is SVGEGT in the germline V gene. The trim removed 3 bases at V and 3 bases at J, leaving 7 bases unmatched. The CDR3 consists of 15 residues. The chain's CDR3 is CASSYSRGPVYEQYF. The DNA for the CDR3 is TGTGCCAGCAGTTATAGCAGGGGGCCGGTCTACGAGCAGTACTTC.

This clone was picked up many times. Here the CDR3 reads CSARVQWRDISYNEQFF. The DNA for the CDR3 is TGCAGTGCTAGAGTCCAATGGCGGGATATCTCCTACAATGAGCAGTTCTTC. This chain joins TRBV20-1 and TRBJ2-1; tentatively, D is TRBD2 (6 bases). CDR1 and CDR2 from the germline V gene are DFQATT and SNEGSKA (reference sequence). Trimming pared 1 base from V and 0 bases from J, leaving 16 bases between. The CDR3 is made up of 17 amino acids.

In its sample, this clone was seen many times. The chain combines TRBV6-1 with TRBJ2-5, with 8 bases identical to TRBD1. V dropped 4 bases and J dropped 4; count of bases not matched to a gene: 2. Germline CDR1 and CDR2: MNHNS and SASEGT. The CDR3 consists of 13 residues. CDR3 bases: TGTGCCAGCAGTGCGGACAGGGCAGAGACCCAGTACTTC. It codes for CASSADRAETQYF.

This clone was counted ten times or more. Other DNA sequences of this sample code for an identical CDR3. V gene TRBV18 combines with J gene TRBJ2-6; tentatively, D is TRBD1 (6 bases). This CDR3 is 19 amino acids long. Trimming left V 3 bases short and J 0 bases short, with 18 bases between. CDR1 and CDR2 (germline): KGHSH, LQKENI. The CDR3 is CASSPYQGNGISGANVLTF. CDR3 sequence (DNA): TGTGCCAGCTCACCTTACCAGGGGAATGGAATCTCTGGGGCCAACGTCCTGACTTTC.

This clone has a count of ten or more. The genes are TRBV28 and TRBJ1-2; 9 positions match TRBD1. From germline, CDR1 is MDHEN and CDR2 SYDVKM. Unmatched junction bases numbered 20, after V lost 5 bases and J lost 4 bases. The CDR3 runs 19 residues. CDR3 coding DNA: TGTGCCAGCAGTCGTACGACCATTATAGGGACAGGGACAGGCTATGGCTACACCTTC. Its translation: CASSRTTIIGTGTGYGYTF.

This clone has ten or more counts. The rearrangement links TRBV28 to TRBJ1-5; D is unresolved. Germline V gene sequence: CDR1 MDHEN, CDR2 SYDVKM. The CDR3 is 12 amino acids. With 5 bases removed from V and 6 bases from J, the gap between germline ends came to 8 bases. CDR3 in amino acids: CASSLRPQPQHF. Written as DNA, the CDR3 is TGTGCCAGCAGTCTCCGCCCTCAGCCCCAGCATTTT.